These 8 T cell receptor beta chains originate from one sample sequenced in a study of response to subunit inactivated influenza vaccine. One entry per CDR3 protein, called by TCRdb with MiXCR from the RT-PCR reads. Found here are more than 600,000 distinct CDR3 sequences, approximately 18% of them singletons; the top ten hold roughly a tenth. Sequencing used PBMCs from blood, obtained 5 days after vaccination. Receptors were obtained from a man aged 45 to 65 who received an inactivated influenza vaccine.

This clonotype occurred a few times. The CDR3 nucleotides are TGTGCCAGCAGCTTGGAGGGCCGGGTTGTGATGAACACTGAAGCTTTCTTT. This encodes CASSLEGRVVMNTEAFF. V is TRBV5-6 and J is TRBJ1-1; unclear D gene. The CDR3 is 17 amino acids. Germline CDR1 and CDR2: SGHDT and YYEEEE. Trimming stripped 0 bases from V and 0 bases from J, with 15 bases between.

This clonotype has more than one count but fewer than ten. This chain links TRBV3-1 with TRBJ1-6; no firm D call. This CDR3 is 15 amino acids long. Per germline, CDR1 LGHDT and CDR2 YNNKEL (reference sequence). Between the trimmed V and J ends, which lost 0 bases and 10 bases, there was a span of 13 bases. The CDR3 protein is CASSQDQGYGSPLHF. The DNA of the CDR3 is TGTGCCAGCAGCCAAGATCAAGGGTACGGGTCACCCCTCCACTTT.

The chain uses TRBV5-1 and TRBJ2-2, with 9 nucleotides matching TRBD2. Germline trimming cut 0 bases from V and 6 bases from J; bases unmatched to any gene: 6. The CDR3 runs 16 residues. The germline V gene encodes CDR1 SGHRS and CDR2 YFSETQ. CDR3 sequence (DNA): TGCGCCAGCAGCTTGGCCGTAGCGGGGGAGGCCGGGGAGCTGTTTTTT. Residues: CASSLAVAGEAGELFF.

V gene TRBV20-1 combines with J gene TRBJ2-7; 7 nucleotides match TRBD1. Germline values: CDR1 DFQATT, CDR2 SNEGSKA (reference sequence). The CDR3 spans 14 residues. V trimming: 0 bases; J trimming: 4 bases; junction bases outside the gene matches: 6. This chain's CDR3 is CSARDPDRAYEQYF. Here the CDR3 DNA reads TGCAGTGCTAGAGATCCAGACAGGGCTTACGAGCAGTACTTC.

This clonotype occurred a few times. This chain joins TRBV7-6 and TRBJ2-7; perhaps TRBD1 as D (6 bases). The V and J ends lost 6 bases and 0 bases respectively, with 21 bases between them. CDR1 and CDR2 from the germline V gene are SGHVS and FNYEAQ. This CDR3 contains 17 residues. This CDR3 reads CASRLKAEAGASYEQYF. The CDR3, as DNA: TGTGCCAGCAGACTTAAGGCTGAGGCAGGGGCCTCCTACGAGCAGTACTTC. Full variable domain (remainder filled in from reference TRBV7-6 and TRBJ2-7): GAGVSQSPRYKVTKRGQDVALRCDPISGHVSLYWYRQALGQGPEFLTYFNYEAQQDKSGLPNDRFSAERPEGSISTLTIQRTEQRDSAMYRCASRLKAEAGASYEQYFGPGTRLTVT.

This clonotype was counted between two and nine times. The chain uses TRBV15 and TRBJ2-6, with D perhaps TRBD1 or TRBD2 (5 bases each). The V end lost 0 bases, the J end lost 7 bases, and 13 bases lay between the germline ends. This CDR3 has 16 amino acids. The V gene's germline CDR1 is LNHNV and CDR2 YYDKDF (reference sequence). The CDR3 region has the DNA TGTGCCACCAGCAGAGATCGGGACGTAAGAGCCAACGTCCTGACTTTC. Translated, it gives CATSRDRDVRANVLTF.

This clonotype was detected many times. The V gene is TRBV29-1, the J gene TRBJ2-1; 8 nucleotides align to TRBD2. CDR3 size: 12 residues. Germline V gene lookup returns CDR1 SQVTM and CDR2 ANQGSEA. Trimming removed 6 bases from V and 15 bases from J; junction bases left unmatched: 13. Here the CDR3 reads CSVAVRLSGMFF. The CDR3 bases are TGCAGCGTCGCCGTCCGACTTAGCGGGATGTTCTTC.

This rearrangement joins TRBV5-1 to TRBJ2-2; 14 bases map to TRBD2. The ends lost 6 bases at V and 5 bases at J; junction bases unmatched: 9. The CDR3 is made up of 17 amino acids. Per the germline V gene, CDR1 is SGHRS and CDR2 is YFSETQ. The CDR3 sequence is CASTLGLAGVRTGELFF. CDR3 in DNA: TGCGCCAGCACCCTGGGACTAGCGGGAGTACGGACCGGGGAGCTGTTTTTT.